A selection of T cell receptor beta chains follows, all from one sample in a study of response to subunit inactivated influenza vaccine. Using its own MiXCR run on the RT-PCR reads, TCRdb lists one record per CDR3 protein. The table includes 860,000 or so distinct CDR3 sequences, roughly 20% detected once. This specimen was PBMCs from blood, taken 5 days after vaccination. These receptor sequences come from a man aged 50 to 60 who received an inactivated influenza vaccine. CDR3s include the opening cysteine and the closing phenylalanine or tryptophan. The order of the fields is V gene, clone size, D gene, J gene, CDR3 protein. D genes are given only for firm matches. Expanded clones are given a class, and other clones once, few, many or no size at all.

V gene: TRBV5-1; clone size: -; D gene: -; J gene: TRBJ1-1; CDR3 protein: CASSLAPGRNTEAFF
V gene: TRBV29-1; clone size: -; D gene: -; J gene: TRBJ2-5; CDR3 protein: CSVEPGIETQYF
V gene: TRBV10-3; clone size: few; D gene: TRBD2; J gene: TRBJ2-1; CDR3 protein: CAISESIALGLAGDNEQFF
V gene: TRBV27; clone size: few; D gene: -; J gene: TRBJ1-2; CDR3 protein: CASGTGFAYGYTF
V gene: TRBV7-6; clone size: -; D gene: TRBD2; J gene: TRBJ2-3; CDR3 protein: CASSLMLAGGTSTDTQYF
V gene: TRBV5-1; clone size: -; D gene: -; J gene: TRBJ2-1; CDR3 protein: CASSLGMGPSYNVQFF
V gene: TRBV12-3/TRBV12-4; clone size: -; D gene: -; J gene: TRBJ1-5; CDR3 protein: CASSLNVGFQPQHF
V gene: TRBV7-2; clone size: few; D gene: TRBD2; J gene: TRBJ2-3; CDR3 protein: CASSPTAGTSKNTQYF
V gene: TRBV12-3/TRBV12-4; clone size: few; D gene: TRBD1; J gene: TRBJ2-7; CDR3 protein: CASSPRGQINYEQYF
V gene: TRBV12-3/TRBV12-4; clone size: -; D gene: TRBD2; J gene: TRBJ2-3; CDR3 protein: CASSPGTSGITDTQYF
V gene: TRBV20-1; clone size: -; D gene: TRBD2; J gene: TRBJ2-1; CDR3 protein: CSATRTSGGEQFF
V gene: TRBV28; clone size: few; D gene: TRBD2; J gene: TRBJ2-5; CDR3 protein: CASSLGVSGGRIQETQYF
V gene: TRBV28; clone size: -; D gene: -; J gene: TRBJ1-2; CDR3 protein: CASTPQGNGYTF
V gene: TRBV28; clone size: -; D gene: TRBD1; J gene: TRBJ2-7; CDR3 protein: CASSPTGGRRNEQYF
V gene: TRBV12-3/TRBV12-4; clone size: few; D gene: -; J gene: TRBJ2-7; CDR3 protein: CASSFAGIQNEQYF
V gene: TRBV10-1; clone size: -; D gene: -; J gene: TRBJ2-1; CDR3 protein: CASSGDASSYNEQFF
V gene: TRBV9; clone size: -; D gene: -; J gene: TRBJ2-1; CDR3 protein: CASSVSGSRPLYNEQFF
V gene: TRBV15; clone size: many; D gene: TRBD2; J gene: TRBJ2-5; CDR3 protein: CATGLAGGSETQYF
V gene: TRBV5-6; clone size: -; D gene: -; J gene: TRBJ2-7; CDR3 protein: CASSTVTDFFYEQYF
V gene: TRBV6-2/TRBV6-3; clone size: -; D gene: TRBD1; J gene: TRBJ2-2; CDR3 protein: CASSYWQGVRNTGELFF
V gene: TRBV5-1; clone size: -; D gene: -; J gene: TRBJ2-4; CDR3 protein: CASSPLGQGWDIQYF
V gene: TRBV7-9; clone size: few; D gene: -; J gene: TRBJ2-7; CDR3 protein: CASSLTPDIYEQYF
V gene: TRBV6-1; clone size: few; D gene: -; J gene: TRBJ1-6; CDR3 protein: CASSQASDRSPLHF
V gene: TRBV15; clone size: -; D gene: TRBD1; J gene: TRBJ2-4; CDR3 protein: CATSPDRGKNIQYF
V gene: TRBV4-1; clone size: many; D gene: -; J gene: TRBJ2-3; CDR3 protein: CASSQDLGDTQYF
V gene: TRBV10-3; clone size: -; D gene: -; J gene: TRBJ2-5; CDR3 protein: CAISDPQETQYF
V gene: TRBV20-1; clone size: many; D gene: -; J gene: TRBJ1-1; CDR3 protein: CRGRGRVDTEAFF
V gene: TRBV12-3/TRBV12-4; clone size: many; D gene: -; J gene: TRBJ2-3; CDR3 protein: CASSLLLSTDTQYF
V gene: TRBV20-1; clone size: -; D gene: TRBD2; J gene: TRBJ2-1; CDR3 protein: CSAREGGGRSNEQFF
V gene: TRBV12-3/TRBV12-4; clone size: few; D gene: -; J gene: TRBJ1-5; CDR3 protein: CASSLNPSQPQHF
V gene: TRBV4-1; clone size: -; D gene: TRBD2; J gene: TRBJ2-3; CDR3 protein: CASSPNPGLAADTQYF
V gene: TRBV20-1; clone size: -; D gene: TRBD2; J gene: TRBJ2-5; CDR3 protein: CSARLAGGLLQETQYF
V gene: TRBV6-6; clone size: few; D gene: -; J gene: TRBJ2-2; CDR3 protein: CASSSWVGGELFF
V gene: TRBV20-1; clone size: few; D gene: TRBD1; J gene: TRBJ1-1; CDR3 protein: CSASFLDRANEAFF
V gene: TRBV6-5; clone size: few; D gene: TRBD2; J gene: TRBJ2-2; CDR3 protein: CASSYSSSGGANTGELFF